Listed below are T cell receptor beta chains from one sample, sequenced in a study of identifying expanded T cells in peripheral blood. Sequencing was performed with immunoSEQ multiplex PCR; in TCRdb, only in-frame clones are kept and a portion is missing. In the table there are about 81,000 clones, about four fifths of which are singletons. Sequenced sample: blood. All receptors derive from a person aged 18 to 75 in good health. Both conserved end residues are part of each CDR3. Expanded clones get a size class; other rows say once, few or many, or leave the size out.

v_gene	j_gene	abundance	CDR3aa
TRBV5-6	TRBJ2-7	-	CASNRDLSYEQYF
TRBV27	TRBJ2-1	-	CASSLAAGPYNEQFF
TRBV9	TRBJ1-5	-	CASSVGTGGDQPQHF
TRBV9	TRBJ2-7	-	CASSLTSGNYEQYF
TRBV11-3	TRBJ2-5	-	CASSLARTSGFRAQYF
TRBV28	TRBJ2-3	-	CASSLLSGSQDTQYF
TRBV28	TRBJ2-5	-	CASRLTGLETQYF
TRBV18	TRBJ2-5	-	CASSLDFGAQETQYF
TRBV27	TRBJ2-7	few	CASSLSGTGLASYEQYF
TRBV18	TRBJ1-1	-	CASSTLTGTALNTEAFF
TRBV6-6	TRBJ2-1	few	CASSYSREAEYNEQFF
TRBV29-1	TRBJ2-7	-	CSVRVTGTYEQYF
TRBV28	TRBJ1-4	-	CASSRRRIGNEKLFF
TRBV7-2	TRBJ2-7	many	CASTVTSGPSYEQYF
TRBV7-9	TRBJ1-1	-	CASSLGTGSSTEAFF
TRBV28	TRBJ2-5	-	CASSLRHGGSAETQYF
TRBV28	TRBJ2-3	few	CASSLEVRGDTQYF
TRBV10-3	TRBJ2-5	-	CAIRGSAAQETQYF
TRBV7-9	TRBJ2-3	-	CASTSLGQGTDTQYF
TRBV28	TRBJ2-7	-	CATHGTVSYEQYF
TRBV18	TRBJ2-3	-	CASSSGARTDTQYF
TRBV19	TRBJ1-2	-	CASSIPGTGASNYGYTF
TRBV5-1	TRBJ2-7	-	CASSSGNKYEQYF
TRBV19	TRBJ2-1	-	CASKGRVSSNEQFF
TRBV7-8	TRBJ1-1	-	CASSLGGGREAFF
TRBV5-4	TRBJ1-5	few	CASSLDINQPQHF
TRBV28	TRBJ1-1	-	CASSIQAEAFF
TRBV4-3	TRBJ2-3	-	CASSQDGREGTDTQYF
TRBV18	TRBJ2-5	-	CASSPSGRQETQYF
TRBV28	TRBJ2-1	-	CASRVGSYNEQFF
TRBV7-2	TRBJ2-3	-	CASSLGTSTDTQYF
TRBV19	TRBJ1-5	few	CASSISGQGGQPQHF
TRBV7-2	TRBJ2-7	-	CASSLQTETYEQYF
TRBV7-2	TRBJ2-2	-	CASSLGGLAGELFF
TRBV11-2	TRBJ2-1	few	CASSRISGRLNEQFF
TRBV5-6	TRBJ2-1	-	CASSSTSGESPYNEQFF
TRBV9	TRBJ2-5	-	CASSVSGRAWGETQYF
TRBV28	TRBJ1-2	-	CASSGRGTPALYGYTF
TRBV27	TRBJ2-7	-	CASSPSHYEQYF
TRBV9	TRBJ1-1	-	CASSVESNTEAFF
TRBV7-8	TRBJ2-3	-	CASSTWAGEDTQYF
TRBV5-4	TRBJ2-7	-	CASRPGLAGEQQYF
TRBV28	TRBJ2-7	-	CASSFPGDSYEQYF
TRBV6-1	TRBJ1-1	-	CASSEALLGNTEAFF
TRBV15	TRBJ2-7	-	CATSRDTGGNYEQYF
TRBV15	TRBJ2-7	-	CATSRDRTGGLYEQYF
TRBV29-1	TRBJ1-1	-	CSVEQGAGAFF
TRBV27	TRBJ2-7	-	CASSEGQGGYEQYF
TRBV5-5	TRBJ2-5	once	CASSLGGGSVETQYF
TRBV9	TRBJ1-1	once	CASSVGWAQGGTEAFF
TRBV28	TRBJ1-4	-	CASSLGRLPNEKLFF